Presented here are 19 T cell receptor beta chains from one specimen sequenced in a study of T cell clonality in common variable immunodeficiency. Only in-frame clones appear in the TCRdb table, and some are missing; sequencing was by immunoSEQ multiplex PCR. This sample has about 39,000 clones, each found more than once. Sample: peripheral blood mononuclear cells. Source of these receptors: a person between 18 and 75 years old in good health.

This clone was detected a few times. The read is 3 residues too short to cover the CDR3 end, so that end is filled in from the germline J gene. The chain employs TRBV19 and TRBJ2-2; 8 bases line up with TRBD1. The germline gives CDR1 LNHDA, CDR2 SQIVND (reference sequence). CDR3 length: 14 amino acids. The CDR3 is CASSTGTGWEKLFF. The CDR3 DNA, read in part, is TGTGCCAGTAGTACAGGGACAGGATGGGAAAAG.

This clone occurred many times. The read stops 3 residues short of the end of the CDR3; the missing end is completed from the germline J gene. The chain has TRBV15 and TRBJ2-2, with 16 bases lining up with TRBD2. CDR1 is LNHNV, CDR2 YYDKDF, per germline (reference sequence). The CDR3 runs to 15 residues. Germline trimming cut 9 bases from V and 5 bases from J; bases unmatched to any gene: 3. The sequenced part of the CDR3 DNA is TGTGCCACGGGACTAGCGGGGGGGTGGACCGGGGAG. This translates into CATGLAGGWTGE. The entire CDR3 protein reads CATGLAGGWTGELFF.

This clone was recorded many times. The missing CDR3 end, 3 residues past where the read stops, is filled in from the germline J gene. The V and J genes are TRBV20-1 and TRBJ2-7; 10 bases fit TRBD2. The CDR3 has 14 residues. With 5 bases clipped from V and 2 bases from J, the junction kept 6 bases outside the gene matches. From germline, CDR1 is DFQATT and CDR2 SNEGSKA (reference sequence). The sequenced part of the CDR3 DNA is TGCAGTGCTGGGATAGCGGGAGGCACCTACGAG. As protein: CSAGIAGGTYE. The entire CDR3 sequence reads CSAGIAGGTYEQYF.

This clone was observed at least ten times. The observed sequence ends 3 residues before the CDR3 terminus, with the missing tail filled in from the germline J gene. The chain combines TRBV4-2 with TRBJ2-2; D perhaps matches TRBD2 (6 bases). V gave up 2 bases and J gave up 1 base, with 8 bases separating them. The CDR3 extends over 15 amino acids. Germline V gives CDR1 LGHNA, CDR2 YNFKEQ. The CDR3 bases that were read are TGTGCCAGCAGCCAACGGGACTTGAACACCGGGGAG. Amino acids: CASSQRDLNTGE. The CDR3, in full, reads CASSQRDLNTGELFF.

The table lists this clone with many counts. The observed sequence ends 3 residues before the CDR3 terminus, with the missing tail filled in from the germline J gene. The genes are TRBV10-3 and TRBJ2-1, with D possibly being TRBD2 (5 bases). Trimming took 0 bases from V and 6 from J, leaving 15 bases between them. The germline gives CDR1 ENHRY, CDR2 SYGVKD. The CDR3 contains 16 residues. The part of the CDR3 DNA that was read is TGTGCCATCAGTGAGTCCCTAGCCCCAGGAGTCAATGAG. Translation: CAISESLAPGVNE. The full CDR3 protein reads CAISESLAPGVNEQFF.

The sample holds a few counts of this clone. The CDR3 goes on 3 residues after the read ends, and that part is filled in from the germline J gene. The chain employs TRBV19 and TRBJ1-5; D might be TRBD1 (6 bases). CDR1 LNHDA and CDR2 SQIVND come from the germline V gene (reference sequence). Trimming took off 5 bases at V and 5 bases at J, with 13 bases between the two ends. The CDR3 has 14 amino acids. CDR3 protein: CASSWGQGYQPQHF. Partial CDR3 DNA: TGTGCCAGTAGTTGGGGCCAGGGGTATCAGCCC.

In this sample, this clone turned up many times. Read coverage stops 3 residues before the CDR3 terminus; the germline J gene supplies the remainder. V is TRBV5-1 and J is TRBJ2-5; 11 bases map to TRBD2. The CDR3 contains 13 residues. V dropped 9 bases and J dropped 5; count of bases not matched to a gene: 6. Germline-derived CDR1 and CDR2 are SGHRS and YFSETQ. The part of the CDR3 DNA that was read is TGCGCCACAGCTAGCGGGAGGCGGGAGACC. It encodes CATASGRRET. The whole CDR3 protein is CATASGRRETQYF.

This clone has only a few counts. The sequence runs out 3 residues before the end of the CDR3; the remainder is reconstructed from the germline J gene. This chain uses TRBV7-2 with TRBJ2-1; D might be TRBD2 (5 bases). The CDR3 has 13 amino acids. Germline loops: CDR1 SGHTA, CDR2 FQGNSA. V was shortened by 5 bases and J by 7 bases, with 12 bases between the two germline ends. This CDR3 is CASSPRASNEQFF. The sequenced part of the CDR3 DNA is TGTGCCAGCAGCCCGAGGGCCTCTAATGAG.

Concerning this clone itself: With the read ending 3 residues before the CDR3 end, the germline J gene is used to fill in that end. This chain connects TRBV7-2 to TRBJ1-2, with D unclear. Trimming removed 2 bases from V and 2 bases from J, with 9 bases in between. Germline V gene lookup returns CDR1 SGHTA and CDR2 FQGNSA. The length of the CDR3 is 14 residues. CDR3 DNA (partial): TGTGCCAGCAGCTTACCGGGGAGCAACTATGGC. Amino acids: CASSLPGSNYG. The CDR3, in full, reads CASSLPGSNYGYTF.

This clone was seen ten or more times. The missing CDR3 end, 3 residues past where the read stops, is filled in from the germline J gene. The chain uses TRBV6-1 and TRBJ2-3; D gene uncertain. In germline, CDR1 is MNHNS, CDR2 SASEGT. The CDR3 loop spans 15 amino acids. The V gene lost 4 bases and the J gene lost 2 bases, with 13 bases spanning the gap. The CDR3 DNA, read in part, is TGTGCCAGCAGTGGCTCAGTATTACCCACAGATACG. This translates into CASSGSVLPTDT. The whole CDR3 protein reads CASSGSVLPTDTQYF.

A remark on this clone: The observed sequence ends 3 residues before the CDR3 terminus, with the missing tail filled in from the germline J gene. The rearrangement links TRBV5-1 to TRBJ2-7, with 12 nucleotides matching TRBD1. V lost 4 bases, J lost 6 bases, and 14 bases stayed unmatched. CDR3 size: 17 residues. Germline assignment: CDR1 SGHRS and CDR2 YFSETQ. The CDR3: CASSTLSPGQGAGEQYF. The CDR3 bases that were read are TGCGCCAGCAGCACTCTATCCCCGGGACAGGGGGCGGGCGAG.

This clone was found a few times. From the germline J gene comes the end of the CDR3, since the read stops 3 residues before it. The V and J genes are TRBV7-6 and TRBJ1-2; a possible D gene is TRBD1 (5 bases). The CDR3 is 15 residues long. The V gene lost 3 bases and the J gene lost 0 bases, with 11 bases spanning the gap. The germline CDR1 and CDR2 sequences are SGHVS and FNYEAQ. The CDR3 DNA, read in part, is TGTGCCAGCAGCTTGGCCCCAGGGCCTAACTATGGC. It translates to CASSLAPGPNYG. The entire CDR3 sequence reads CASSLAPGPNYGYTF.

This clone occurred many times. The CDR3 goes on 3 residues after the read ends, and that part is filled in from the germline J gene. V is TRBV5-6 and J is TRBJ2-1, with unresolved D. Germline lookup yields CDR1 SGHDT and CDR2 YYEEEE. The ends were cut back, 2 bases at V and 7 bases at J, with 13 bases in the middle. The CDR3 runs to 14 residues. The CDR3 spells CASSFRGPANEQFF. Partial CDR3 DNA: TGTGCCAGCAGCTTCCGCGGCCCCGCGAATGAG.

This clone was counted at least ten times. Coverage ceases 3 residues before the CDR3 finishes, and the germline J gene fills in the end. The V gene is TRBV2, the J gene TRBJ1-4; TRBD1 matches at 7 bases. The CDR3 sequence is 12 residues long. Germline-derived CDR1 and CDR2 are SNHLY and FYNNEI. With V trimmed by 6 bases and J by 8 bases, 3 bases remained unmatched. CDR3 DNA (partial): TGTGCCAGCAGATACAGGGGAGAAAAA. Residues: CASRYRGEK. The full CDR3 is CASRYRGEKLFF.

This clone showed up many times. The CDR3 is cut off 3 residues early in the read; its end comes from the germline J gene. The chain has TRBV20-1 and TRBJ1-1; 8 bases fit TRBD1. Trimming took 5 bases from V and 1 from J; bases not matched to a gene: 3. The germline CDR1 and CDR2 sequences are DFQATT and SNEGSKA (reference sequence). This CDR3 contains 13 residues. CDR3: CSAVGQGNTEAFF. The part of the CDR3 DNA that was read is TGCAGTGCTGTCGGACAGGGGAACACTGAA.

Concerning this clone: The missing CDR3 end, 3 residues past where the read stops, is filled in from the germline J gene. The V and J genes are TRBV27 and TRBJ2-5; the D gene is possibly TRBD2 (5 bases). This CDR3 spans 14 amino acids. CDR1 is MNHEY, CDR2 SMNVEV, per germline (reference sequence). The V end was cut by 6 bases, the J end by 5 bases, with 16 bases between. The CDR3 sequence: CASSLSRGFETQYF. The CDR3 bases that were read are TGTGCCAGCAGCTTGAGTAGAGGGTTTGAGACC.

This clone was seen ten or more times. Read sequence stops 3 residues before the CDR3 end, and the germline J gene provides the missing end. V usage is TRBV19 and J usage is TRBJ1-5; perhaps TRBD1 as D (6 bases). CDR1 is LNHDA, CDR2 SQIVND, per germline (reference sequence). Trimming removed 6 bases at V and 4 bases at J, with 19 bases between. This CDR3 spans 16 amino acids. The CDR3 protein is CASRPRRGSPNQPQHF. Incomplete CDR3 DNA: TGTGCCAGTAGGCCCCGGAGGGGGTCGCCAAATCAGCCC. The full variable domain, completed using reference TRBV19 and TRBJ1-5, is DGGITQSPKYLFRKEGQNVTLSCEQNLNHDAMYWYRQDPGQGLRLIYYSQIVNDFQKGDIAEGYSVSREKKESFPLTVTSAQKNPTAFYLCASRPRRGSPNQPQHFGDGTRLSIL.

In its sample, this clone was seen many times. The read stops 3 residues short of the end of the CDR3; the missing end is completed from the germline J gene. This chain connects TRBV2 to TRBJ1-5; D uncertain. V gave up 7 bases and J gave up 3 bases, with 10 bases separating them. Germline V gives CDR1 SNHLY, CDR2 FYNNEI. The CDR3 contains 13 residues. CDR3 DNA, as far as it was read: TGTGCCAGCATGAGTCGGTACAATCAGCCC. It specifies CASMSRYNQP. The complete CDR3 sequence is CASMSRYNQPQHF.

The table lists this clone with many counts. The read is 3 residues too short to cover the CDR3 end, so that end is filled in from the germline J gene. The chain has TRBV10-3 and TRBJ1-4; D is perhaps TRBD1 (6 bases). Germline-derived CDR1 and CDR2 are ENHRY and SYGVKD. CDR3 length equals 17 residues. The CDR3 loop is CAIRGLAGASGANVLFF. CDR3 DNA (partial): TGTGCCATCAGGGGACTAGCGGGGGCCTCTGGGGCCAACGTA.